The 21 T cell receptor beta chains given below trace back to one sample, sequenced in a study of naive and memory T cell subsets. Both TRBC1 and TRBC2 were covered by a beta constant-region primer of two equimolar oligonucleotides. TCRdb analysed the UMI-ligation and nested PCR reads with MiXCR anew, one entry per CDR3 protein. The profile shows approximately 82,000 distinct CDR3 sequences, 7% to 8% of them singletons. The source material was central memory CD4+ T cells from blood. The receptors derive from a human donor in good health.

This clonotype was recorded a few times. The V gene is TRBV14, the J gene TRBJ2-6, with D possibly TRBD1 on 5 matching bases. The ends were cut back, 0 bases at V and 0 bases at J, with 12 bases in the middle. The CDR3 covers 18 residues. The V gene's germline CDR1 is SGHDN and CDR2 FVKESK. CDR3 sequence (DNA): TGTGCCAGCAGCCAAGACCCCTACAGGAGCTCTGGGGCCAACGTCCTGACTTTC. As protein: CASSQDPYRSSGANVLTF.

This clonotype was seen repeatedly, ten times or more. The rearrangement joins TRBV29-1 to TRBJ2-5; TRBD1 aligns across 9 bases. V gave up 6 bases and J gave up 4 bases; unmatched junction bases: 27. Germline V lookup: CDR1 SQVTM, CDR2 ANQGSEA. CDR3 length: 20 amino acids. The CDR3 here is CSVDTATIRTGVMPGETQYF. The CDR3 DNA is TGCAGCGTAGATACCGCTACAATTCGGACAGGGGTGATGCCGGGAGAGACCCAGTACTTC.

The V gene is TRBV6-2 or TRBV6-3, the J gene TRBJ2-7; tentative D call: TRBD2 (6 bases). Trimming shortened V by 8 bases and J by 1 base, and 18 bases separated the two germline ends. The CDR3 spans 15 residues. Germline-derived CDR1 and CDR2 are MNHEY and SVGEGT. DNA for the CDR3: TGTGCCAGCCACCTTCCCGGCGGGGCGTCCTACGAGCAGTACTTC. Encoded protein: CASHLPGGASYEQYF.

This clonotype has a count of ten or more. The chain employs TRBV12-3 or TRBV12-4 and TRBJ2-5; 8 bases agree with TRBD1. The CDR3 length is 16 residues. The trim removed 6 bases at V and 4 bases at J, leaving 13 bases unmatched. DNA for the CDR3: TGTGCCAGCAGCCCACGCCGGGCAGGGGGCCTAGAGACCCAGTACTTC. It specifies CASSPRRAGGLETQYF.

The genes are TRBV4-3 and TRBJ2-7; 12 positions agree with TRBD2. The ends lost 4 bases at V and 4 bases at J; junction bases unmatched: 5. CDR3 length equals 15 residues. Germline V gives CDR1 LGHNA, CDR2 YSLEER. The CDR3 DNA is TGCGCCAGCAGCCTCGGGACTAGCGGGCGTTACGAGCAGTACTTC. Translation: CASSLGTSGRYEQYF.

The chain employs TRBV10-3 and TRBJ2-3; TRBD2 matches at 9 bases. The CDR3 covers 15 residues. Germline CDR1 is ENHRY and CDR2 is SYGVKD. The V and J ends lost 4 bases and 2 bases, in that order; junction bases with no gene match: 4. CDR3 in DNA: TGTGCCATCAGTGGACAGCGGGGGGACACAGATACGCAGTATTTT. Translated, it gives CAISGQRGDTDTQYF.

This clonotype appeared many times. CDR3 DNA sequence: TGTGCCAGCTCACCATCTCGAGGGACCTACGAGCAGTACTTC. It is translated as CASSPSRGTYEQYF. The rearrangement uses TRBV18 and TRBJ2-7, with D perhaps TRBD2 (5 bases). CDR3 length equals 14 residues. The V end lost 2 bases, the J end lost 2 bases, and 10 bases lay between the germline ends. Germline V gene sequence: CDR1 KGHSH, CDR2 LQKENI.

This clonotype was seen ten or more times. This chain joins TRBV4-3 and TRBJ1-2, with D uncertain. Germline V gene sequence: CDR1 LGHNA, CDR2 YSLEER. The CDR3 loop spans 16 amino acids. Trimming stripped 2 bases from V and 4 bases from J, with 17 bases between. The CDR3 loop reads CASSQFTEPGVYGYTF. The CDR3 DNA reads TGCGCCAGCAGCCAATTTACCGAGCCTGGGGTCTATGGCTACACCTTC.

The rearrangement uses TRBV2 and TRBJ2-5, with a tentative D call TRBD2 (5 bases). Germline assignment: CDR1 SNHLY and CDR2 FYNNEI. The CDR3 length is 14 residues. Trimming stripped 2 bases from V and 1 base from J, with 8 bases between. The CDR3 DNA follows: TGTGCCAGCAGTGAACGGGGATCCCAAGAGACCCAGTACTTC. Its translation is CASSERGSQETQYF. Full variable domain (remainder filled in from reference TRBV2 and TRBJ2-5): EPEVTQTPSHQVTQMGQEVILRCVPISNHLYFYWYRQILGQKVEFLVSFYNNEISEKSEIFDDQFSVERPDGSNFTLKIRSTKLEDSAMYFCASSERGSQETQYFGPGTRLLVL.

This clonotype was detected ten times or more. The rearrangement joins TRBV20-1 to TRBJ2-1, with TRBD2 matching over 7 bases. This CDR3 contains 16 residues. Germline V gene data show CDR1 as DFQATT and CDR2 as SNEGSKA (reference sequence). Trimming took 6 bases from V and 4 from J; bases not matched to a gene: 15. The CDR3 sequence: CSAPLRGGRSYNEQFF. The CDR3 DNA is TGCAGTGCCCCGCTTCGGGGCGGGAGAAGTTACAATGAGCAGTTCTTC.

A few counts support this clonotype. The chain couples TRBV23-1 to TRBJ1-1; D is perhaps TRBD1 (5 bases). TRBV23-1 is designated an ORF whose function remains uncertain. Trimming left V 7 bases short and J 2 bases short, with 23 bases between. The length of the CDR3 is 17 residues. In DNA, the CDR3 is TGCGCCAGCAATCTCAATGGGGCGAAGACAATTAACACTGAAGCTTTCTTT. This gives the protein CASNLNGAKTINTEAFF.

This clonotype was seen many times. DNA for the CDR3: TGCAGCTTGAGGGGGACAGATACGCAGTATTTT. Its protein is CSLRGTDTQYF. This chain connects TRBV29-1 to TRBJ2-3; D may be TRBD1 (6 bases). CDR3 size: 11 residues. The ends were cut back, 8 bases at V and 3 bases at J, with 9 bases in the middle. CDR1 and CDR2 from the germline V gene are SQVTM and ANQGSEA.

The chain carries TRBV9 and TRBJ2-1; D uncertain. Germline lookup yields CDR1 SGDLS and CDR2 YYNGEE. V was shortened by 3 bases and J by 7 bases, with 5 bases between the two germline ends. CDR3 length: 11 residues. The CDR3 loop reads CASSARNEQFF. Here the CDR3 DNA reads TGTGCCAGCAGCGCCCGGAATGAGCAGTTCTTC.

In its sample, this clonotype was seen many times. This sequence joins TRBV2 and TRBJ1-1, with D perhaps matching TRBD1 (5 bases). This CDR3 is built from 13 residues. Per the germline V gene, CDR1 is SNHLY and CDR2 is FYNNEI. The germline V and J ends were trimmed by 3 bases and 5 bases, with 10 bases remaining between them. The CDR3 nucleotides are TGTGCCAGCAGTGACAATTGGGGGACTGAAGCTTTCTTT. Encoded protein: CASSDNWGTEAFF.

This clonotype has a handful of counts. This chain joins TRBV21-1 and TRBJ1-1; the listed D gene, TRBD1, was not tested against the DNA. TRBV21-1 is recorded as a pseudogene. The CDR3 has 15 residues. The CDR3: CASSNDWGNNTEAFF. The CDR3, as DNA: TGTGCCAGCAGCAATGACTGGGGAAACAACACTGAAGCTTTCTTT.

At least ten counts were recorded for this clonotype. The CDR3 protein is CASSITGTSLTGELFF. DNA of the CDR3: TGTGCCAGCAGCATAACCGGGACCTCACTCACCGGGGAGCTGTTTTTT. This chain links TRBV7-6 with TRBJ2-2; D is perhaps TRBD1 or TRBD2 (5 bases each). Germline V lookup: CDR1 SGHVS, CDR2 FNYEAQ. The CDR3 extends over 16 amino acids. V was trimmed by 5 bases and J by 4 bases, leaving 17 bases between them.

V is TRBV28 and J is TRBJ2-1; 11 bases are a match to TRBD2. The germline V gene encodes CDR1 MDHEN and CDR2 SYDVKM. V trimming: 7 bases; J trimming: 4 bases; junction bases outside the gene matches: 9. The CDR3 extends over 16 amino acids. The CDR3 loop reads CASNLAGGPPYNEQFF. In nucleotides, the CDR3 is TGTGCCAGCAACTTAGCGGGGGGGCCCCCTTACAATGAGCAGTTCTTC.

V and J are TRBV6-6 and TRBJ2-3; D perhaps matches TRBD2 (5 bases). Trimming removed 0 bases at V and 4 bases at J, with 20 bases between. This CDR3 has 18 amino acids. Germline lookup yields CDR1 MNHNY and CDR2 SVGAGI (reference sequence). In DNA form, the CDR3 reads TGTGCCAGCAGTTACTCGAGGCCCGCTAGCTGGATATCAGATACGCAGTATTTT. This codes for CASSYSRPASWISDTQYF.

For this clonotype: This may be a read error: a much more frequent sequence differs by one nucleotide. The V gene is TRBV7-2, the J gene TRBJ1-5; D remains ambiguous. This CDR3 comprises 14 residues. Germline V gives CDR1 SGHTA, CDR2 FQGNSA. DNA for the CDR3: TGTGCCAGCAGCGCCGGCGGAAGCAATCACCCCCAGCATTTT. Translated, it gives CASSAGGSNHPQHF.

This clonotype was counted ten times or more. The chain links TRBV20-1 to TRBJ2-1; D gene ambiguous. V lost 1 base and J lost 9, with 7 bases in between. CDR1 and CDR2 from the germline V gene are DFQATT and SNEGSKA (reference sequence). The CDR3 runs 11 residues. CDR3 coding DNA: TGCAGTGCTAGAGGAGCAGTTGAGCAGTTCTTC. The encoded protein is CSARGAVEQFF.

The table lists this clonotype with many counts. The chain joins TRBV28 to TRBJ2-7; a possible D gene is TRBD1 (6 bases). This CDR3 region has 12 residues. CDR1 and CDR2 (germline): MDHEN, SYDVKM. Deletions cut 6 bases from V and 3 bases from J, with 9 bases between. The CDR3 region has the DNA TGTGCCAGCAGCCACAGGGTCTACGAGCAGTACTTC. Translation gives CASSHRVYEQYF.